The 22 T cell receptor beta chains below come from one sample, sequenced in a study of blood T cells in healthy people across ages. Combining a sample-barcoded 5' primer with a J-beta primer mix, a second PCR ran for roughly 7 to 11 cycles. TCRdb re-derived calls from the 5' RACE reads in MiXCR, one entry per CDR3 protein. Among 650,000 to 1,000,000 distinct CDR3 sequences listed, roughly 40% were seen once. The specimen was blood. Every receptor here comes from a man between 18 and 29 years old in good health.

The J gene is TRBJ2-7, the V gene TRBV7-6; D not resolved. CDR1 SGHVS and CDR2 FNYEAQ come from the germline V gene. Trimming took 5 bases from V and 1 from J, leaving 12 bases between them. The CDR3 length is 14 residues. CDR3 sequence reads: CASSRTRNSYEQYF. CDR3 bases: TGTGCCAGCAGCAGAACAAGGAATTCCTACGAGCAGTACTTC.

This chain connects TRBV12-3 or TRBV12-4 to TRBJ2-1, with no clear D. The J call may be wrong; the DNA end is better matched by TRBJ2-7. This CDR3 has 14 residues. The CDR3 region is CASSSPLGYNEQYF. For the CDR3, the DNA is TGTGCCAGCAGTTCCCCTCTAGGCTACAATGAGCAGTACTTC.

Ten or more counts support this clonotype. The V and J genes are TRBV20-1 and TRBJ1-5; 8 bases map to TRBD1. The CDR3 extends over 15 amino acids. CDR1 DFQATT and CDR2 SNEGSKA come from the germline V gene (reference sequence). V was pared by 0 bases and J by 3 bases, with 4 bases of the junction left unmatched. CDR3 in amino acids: CSARDAGGLNQPQHF. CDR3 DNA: TGCAGTGCTAGAGATGCAGGGGGCCTCAATCAGCCCCAGCATTTT.

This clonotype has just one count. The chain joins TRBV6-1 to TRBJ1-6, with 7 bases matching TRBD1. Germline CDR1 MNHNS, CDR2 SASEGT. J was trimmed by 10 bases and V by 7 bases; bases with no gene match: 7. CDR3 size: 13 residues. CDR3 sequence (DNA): TGTGCCAGCACTAGACAGGGTTACTCACCCCTCCACTTT. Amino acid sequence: CASTRQGYSPLHF.

The CDR3 reads CASSTGQSTDTQYF. The CDR3 DNA sequence: TGTGCCAGCAGCACTGGACAGAGCACAGATACGCAGTATTTT. The rearrangement links TRBV7-6 to TRBJ2-3, with D perhaps TRBD1 (6 bases). The CDR3 totals 14 residues. Germline CDR1 and CDR2: SGHVS and FNYEAQ. Trimming took 5 bases from V and 0 from J, leaving 9 bases between them.

Written as DNA, the CDR3 is TGTGCCAGCAGTTACAACAGGATCAATGAGCAGTTCTTC. This translates into CASSYNRINEQFF. The chain combines TRBV6-5 with TRBJ2-1, with a weak D call TRBD1 (5 bases). Germline CDR1 MNHEY, CDR2 SVGAGI. The CDR3 has 13 residues. V lost 2 bases to trimming and J lost 6 bases, with 8 bases between them.

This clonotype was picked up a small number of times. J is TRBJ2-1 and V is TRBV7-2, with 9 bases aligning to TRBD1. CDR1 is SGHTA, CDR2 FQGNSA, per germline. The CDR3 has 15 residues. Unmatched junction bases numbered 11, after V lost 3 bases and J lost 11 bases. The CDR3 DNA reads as TGTGCCAGCAGCTTCCGGGACAGGGTTATAATGAAGCAGTTCTTC. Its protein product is CASSFRDRVIMKQFF.

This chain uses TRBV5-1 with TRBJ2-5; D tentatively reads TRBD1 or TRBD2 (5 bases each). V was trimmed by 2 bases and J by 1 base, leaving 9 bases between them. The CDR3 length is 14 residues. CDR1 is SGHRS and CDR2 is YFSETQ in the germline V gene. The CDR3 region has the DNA TGCGCCAGCAGCTTCGGGGCTTCCCAAGAGACCCAGTACTTC. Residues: CASSFGASQETQYF.

The CDR3 spells CASSLDRGPRTYEQYF. In DNA, the CDR3 is TGTGCCAGCAGCTTAGACAGGGGCCCTAGAACCTACGAGCAGTACTTC. The chain couples TRBV7-4 to TRBJ2-7, with 7 bases matching TRBD1. V lost 1 base, J lost 2 bases, and 8 bases stayed unmatched. CDR3 length: 16 amino acids. CDR1 and CDR2 (germline): SGHVT, SQSDAQ.

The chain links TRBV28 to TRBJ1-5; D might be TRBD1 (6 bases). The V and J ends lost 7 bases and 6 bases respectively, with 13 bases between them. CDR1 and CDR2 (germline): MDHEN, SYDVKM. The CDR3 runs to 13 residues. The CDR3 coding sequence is TGTGCCAGCAATACGGGGGCGGCTCAGCCCCAGCATTTT. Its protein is CASNTGAAQPQHF.

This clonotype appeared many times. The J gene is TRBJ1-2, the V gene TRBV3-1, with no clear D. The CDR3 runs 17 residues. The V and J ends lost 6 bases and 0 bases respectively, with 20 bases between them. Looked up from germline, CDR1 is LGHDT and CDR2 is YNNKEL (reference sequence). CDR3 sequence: CASSHDWAYTANYGYTF. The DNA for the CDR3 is TGTGCCAGCAGTCATGATTGGGCTTATACAGCTAACTATGGCTACACCTTC.

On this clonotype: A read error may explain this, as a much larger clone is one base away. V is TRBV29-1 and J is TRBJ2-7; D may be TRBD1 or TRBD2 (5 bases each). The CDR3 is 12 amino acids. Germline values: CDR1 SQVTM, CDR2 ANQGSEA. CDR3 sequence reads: CSLEGRAYEQYF. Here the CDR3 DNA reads TGCAGCCTTGAGGGGCGGGCCTATGAGCAGTACTTC.

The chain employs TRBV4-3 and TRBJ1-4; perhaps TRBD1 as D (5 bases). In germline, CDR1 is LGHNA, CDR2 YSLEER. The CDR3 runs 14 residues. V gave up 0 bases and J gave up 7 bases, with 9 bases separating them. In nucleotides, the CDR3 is TGCGCCAGCAGCCAAGACAGGGCGAGTGAAAAACTGTTTTTT. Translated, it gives CASSQDRASEKLFF.

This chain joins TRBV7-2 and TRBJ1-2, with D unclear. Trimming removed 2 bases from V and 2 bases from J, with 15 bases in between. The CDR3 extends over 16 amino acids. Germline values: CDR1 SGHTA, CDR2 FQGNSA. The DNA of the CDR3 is TGTGCCAGCAGCTTAAGTTCAGTAGCCCAGAACTATGGCTACACCTTC. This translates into CASSLSSVAQNYGYTF.

This chain's CDR3 is CASSKAIGAETQYF. In nucleotides, the CDR3 is TGTGCCAGCAGTAAGGCCATAGGCGCAGAGACCCAGTACTTC. The gene calls are TRBV2 and TRBJ2-5; no firm D call. The V end was cut by 5 bases, the J end by 4 bases, with 14 bases between. The V gene's germline CDR1 is SNHLY and CDR2 FYNNEI. This CDR3 has 14 amino acids.

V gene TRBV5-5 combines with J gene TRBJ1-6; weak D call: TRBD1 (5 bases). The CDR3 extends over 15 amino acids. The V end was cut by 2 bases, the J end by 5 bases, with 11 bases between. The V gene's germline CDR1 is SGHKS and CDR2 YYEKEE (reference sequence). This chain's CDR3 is CASSFGLQDNSPLHF. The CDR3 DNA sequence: TGTGCCAGCAGCTTCGGTTTACAGGATAATTCACCCCTCCACTTT.

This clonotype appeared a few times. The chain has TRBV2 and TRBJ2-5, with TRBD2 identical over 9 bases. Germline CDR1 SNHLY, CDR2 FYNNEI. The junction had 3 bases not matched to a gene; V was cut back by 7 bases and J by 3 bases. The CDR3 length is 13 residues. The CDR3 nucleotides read TGTGCCAGCATAATAGCGGGGGAAGAGACCCAGTACTTC. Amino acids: CASIIAGEETQYF.

In DNA, the CDR3 is TGTGCCAGCAGCCAAGGGTATGGCACTGAAGCTTTCTTT. Translating it yields CASSQGYGTEAFF. The rearrangement joins TRBV14 to TRBJ1-1; D remains unclear. Trimming shortened V by 1 base and J by 4 bases, and 7 bases separated the two germline ends. This CDR3 spans 13 amino acids. Germline CDR1 reads SGHDN; CDR2 reads FVKESK.

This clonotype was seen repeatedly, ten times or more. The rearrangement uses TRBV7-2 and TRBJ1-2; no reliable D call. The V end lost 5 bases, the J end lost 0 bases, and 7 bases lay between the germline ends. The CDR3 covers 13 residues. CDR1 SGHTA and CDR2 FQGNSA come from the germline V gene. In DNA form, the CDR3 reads TGTGCCAGCAGCCGAGAGACTAACTATGGCTACACCTTC. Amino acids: CASSRETNYGYTF.

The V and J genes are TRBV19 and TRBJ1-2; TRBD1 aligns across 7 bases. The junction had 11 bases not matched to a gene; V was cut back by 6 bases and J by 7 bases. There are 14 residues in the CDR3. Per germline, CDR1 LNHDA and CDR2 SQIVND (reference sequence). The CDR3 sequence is CASRPGTDISGYTF. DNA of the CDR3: TGTGCCAGTAGGCCCGGGACAGACATCTCTGGCTACACCTTC.

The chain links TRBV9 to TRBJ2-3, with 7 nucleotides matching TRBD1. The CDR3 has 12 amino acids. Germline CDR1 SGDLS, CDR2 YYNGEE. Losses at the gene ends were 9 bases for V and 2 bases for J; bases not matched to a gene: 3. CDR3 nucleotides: TGTGCCACCGACAGGGCCACAGATACGCAGTATTTT. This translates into CATDRATDTQYF.

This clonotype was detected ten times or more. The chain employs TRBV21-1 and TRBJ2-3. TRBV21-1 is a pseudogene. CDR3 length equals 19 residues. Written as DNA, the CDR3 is TGTGCCAGCAGCAAAGGCAGCCAAGAGCAAGGGAATGTGTCAGATACGCAGTATTTT. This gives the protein CASSKGSQEQGNVSDTQYF.